These 29 T cell receptor beta chains came from one sample sequenced in a study of read filtering for tumor transcriptome and immune sequencing. From roughly 400 ng of RNA, a library with molecular barcoded alpha/delta and beta/gamma adaptors was made. TCRdb re-derived calls from the reads in MiXCR, one entry per CDR3 protein. The table includes approximately 40,000 distinct CDR3 sequences, roughly an eighth detected once. What was sequenced was a population of CD138-negative cells sorted from bone marrow. The receptors here all came from a donor at least 40 years old with multiple myeloma.

This clonotype occurred many times. The chain is built from TRBV29-1 and TRBJ1-4, with D tentatively TRBD1 (5 bases). Trimming stripped 5 bases from V and 4 bases from J, with 17 bases between. This CDR3 region has 15 residues. Germline V gene lookup returns CDR1 SQVTM and CDR2 ANQGSEA. CDR3 protein: CSVRRDGGVNEKLFF. The DNA of the CDR3 is TGCAGCGTTAGAAGAGATGGGGGGGTTAATGAAAAACTGTTTTTT.

This clonotype has at least ten counts. This sequence joins TRBV5-1 and TRBJ2-7; D is perhaps TRBD1 (6 bases). Per the germline V gene, CDR1 is SGHRS and CDR2 is YFSETQ. The V and J ends lost 5 bases and 0 bases respectively, with 12 bases between them. This CDR3 is built from 14 residues. The CDR3 DNA reads TGCGCCAGCAGAGCAACAGGGAGCTCCTACGAGCAGTACTTC. Encoded protein: CASRATGSSYEQYF. The full variable domain, in which reference TRBV5-1 and TRBJ2-7 provide the parts outside the CDR3, is KAGVTQTPRYLIKTRGQQVTLSCSPISGHRSVSWYQQTPGQGLQFLFEYFSETQRNKGNFPGRFSGRQFSNSRSEMNVSTLELGDSALYLCASRATGSSYEQYFGPGTRLTVT.

This clonotype was observed at least ten times. The J gene is TRBJ2-5, the V gene TRBV11-1, with a possible D match to TRBD2 (6 bases). Germline values: CDR1 SGHAT, CDR2 FQDESV (reference sequence). V was pared by 5 bases and J by 4 bases, with 14 bases between. This CDR3 has 14 amino acids. CDR3 in amino acids: CASSRGGAGETQYF. The CDR3 nucleotides read TGTGCCAGCAGCCGGGGCGGGGCGGGAGAGACCCAGTACTTC.

This clonotype was seen a few times. This chain joins TRBV20-1 and TRBJ2-3; 12 bases map to TRBD2. In germline, CDR1 is DFQATT, CDR2 SNEGSKA (reference sequence). This CDR3 is built from 15 residues. CDR3 loop: CTTPHPSGRADTQYF. CDR3 in DNA: TGCACCACCCCTCATCCTAGCGGGAGGGCCGATACGCAGTATTTT.

This clonotype appeared a few times. This chain uses TRBV14 with TRBJ2-5; 12 nucleotides line up with TRBD2. This CDR3 has 13 residues. Germline lookup yields CDR1 SGHDN and CDR2 FVKESK. V shed 9 bases and J 2 bases; nucleotides not matched to a gene: 1. CDR3 in DNA: TGTGCCAGGACTAGCGGGAGACAAGAGACCCAGTACTTC. It is translated as CARTSGRQETQYF.

In this sample, this clonotype turned up many times. The chain joins TRBV15 to TRBJ2-1; TRBD1 or TRBD2 may be the D gene (5 bases each). V dropped 0 bases and J dropped 9 bases, with 24 bases sitting between them. The CDR3 has 18 amino acids. Germline V gene data show CDR1 as LNHNV and CDR2 as YYDKDF (reference sequence). The CDR3 loop is CATSRDLGPRQSVGEQFF. The DNA for the CDR3 is TGTGCCACCAGCAGAGATTTGGGACCGCGACAGTCAGTTGGTGAGCAGTTCTTC.

This clonotype was recorded at least ten times. Here the CDR3 DNA reads TGTGCTAGTGGTTTGGTAACGGGGGGGCGGGACAGCGGGACTGAAGCTTTCTTT. This gives the protein CASGLVTGGRDSGTEAFF. This chain links TRBV12-5 with TRBJ1-1, with 7 bases aligning to TRBD1. CDR3 length equals 18 residues. Trimming at V came to 0 bases and at J to 5 bases, leaving 15 bases not matched to a gene. Germline V lookup: CDR1 LGHNT, CDR2 FRNRAP.

Many counts were recorded for this clonotype. The chain links TRBV7-2 to TRBJ2-2; TRBD2 aligns across 8 bases. V lost 7 bases, J lost 8 bases, and 15 bases stayed unmatched. This CDR3 comprises 16 residues. The germline gives CDR1 SGHTA, CDR2 FQGNSA. CDR3 sequence (DNA): TGTGCCAGCACCCGCGGTCTAGCGGGCCGAGGGGGGGAGCTGTTTTTT. Its translation is CASTRGLAGRGGELFF.

This clonotype was seen at least ten times. V and J are TRBV6-2 or TRBV6-3 and TRBJ2-2; D is ambiguous. The CDR3 has 15 amino acids. Trimming took off 5 bases at V and 6 bases at J, with 16 bases between the two ends. The germline V gene encodes CDR1 MNHEY and CDR2 SVGEGT. Here the CDR3 reads CASSGELSPSGELFF. CDR3 nucleotides: TGTGCCAGCAGTGGCGAACTATCGCCTTCCGGGGAGCTGTTTTTT.

This clonotype was picked up many times. The chain has TRBV20-1 and TRBJ2-1, with 10 bases matching TRBD2. Trimming cost V 5 bases and J 5 bases; bases outside gene matches: 9. The CDR3 consists of 15 residues. Germline loops: CDR1 DFQATT, CDR2 SNEGSKA (reference sequence). This chain's CDR3 is CSALLAGVRNNEQFF. The CDR3 DNA sequence: TGCAGTGCTCTTCTAGCGGGAGTGAGGAACAATGAGCAGTTCTTC.

In regard to this clonotype: Given a much more abundant clone one base away, this may be a read error. The chain has TRBV12-3 or TRBV12-4 and TRBJ2-2; weak D call: TRBD2 (7 bases). The CDR3 spans 14 residues. This CDR3 reads CASRRGRGPGELSF. The CDR3 DNA reads TGTGCCAGCAGGCGGGGGCGGGGCCCCGGGGAGCTGTCTTTT.

This clonotype was seen many times. This sequence joins TRBV5-1 and TRBJ2-3; TRBD1 aligns across 9 bases. The trim removed 3 bases at V and 4 bases at J, leaving 6 bases unmatched. This CDR3 comprises 15 residues. CDR1 is SGHRS, CDR2 YFSETQ, per germline. CDR3 DNA sequence: TGCGCCAGCAGCTCCGGGACAGGGTCCCCAGATACGCAGTATTTT. Encoded protein: CASSSGTGSPDTQYF.

Comment on this clonotype: Being one base from a much bigger clone, this may be a read error. The chain links TRBV7-9 to TRBJ2-3, with 9 bases matching TRBD2. The length of the CDR3 is 14 residues. Per the germline V gene, CDR1 is SEHNR and CDR2 is FQNEAQ (reference sequence). The CDR3 sequence: CASSIAGEGITRYF. The CDR3 DNA reads TGTGCCAGCAGCATAGCGGGAGAAGGAATTACGCGGTATTTT.

V is TRBV7-2 and J is TRBJ1-4; possibly TRBD1 for D (6 bases). The CDR3 length is 14 residues. Trimming pared 1 base from V and 4 bases from J, leaving 7 bases between. Per germline, CDR1 SGHTA and CDR2 FQGNSA. CDR3 amino acids: CASSLEGGNEKLFF. CDR3 bases: TGTGCCAGCAGCTTAGAGGGGGGTAATGAAAAACTGTTTTTT.

This clonotype was picked up many times. This chain links TRBV7-9 with TRBJ1-4, with no clear D. The CDR3 sequence is 14 residues long. Trimming stripped 5 bases from V and 4 bases from J, with 11 bases between. Germline V gene lookup returns CDR1 SEHNR and CDR2 FQNEAQ (reference sequence). CDR3 nucleotide sequence: TGTGCCAGCAGCCTCGGTTCTGGTAATGAAAAACTGTTTTTT. Protein product: CASSLGSGNEKLFF.

The CDR3 reads CASSQGGSSYEQYF. In DNA form, the CDR3 reads TGTGCCAGCAGCCAAGGAGGGAGCTCCTACGAGCAGTACTTC. The chain joins TRBV4-2 to TRBJ2-7; a possible D gene is TRBD2 (5 bases). The CDR3 loop spans 14 amino acids. Per germline, CDR1 LGHNA and CDR2 YNFKEQ. V gave up 1 base and J gave up 0 bases, with 7 bases separating them.

Within the sample, this clonotype is medium-sized. J is TRBJ2-1 and V is TRBV7-2; TRBD2 matches at 11 bases. This CDR3 has 15 residues. V was clipped by 7 bases and J by 7 bases; unmatched bases: 9. In germline, CDR1 is SGHTA, CDR2 FQGNSA. CDR3 sequence (DNA): TGTGCCAGCACCATCGGGACTAGCGGCCTGAATGAGCAGTTCTTC. Residues: CASTIGTSGLNEQFF.

Note on this clonotype: A single base is all that separates this from a far larger clone, so a read error is likely. The J gene is TRBJ1-1, the V gene TRBV6-1; possibly TRBD1 for D (5 bases). This CDR3 has 14 residues. Germline V lookup: CDR1 MNHNS, CDR2 SASEGT. V dropped 4 bases and J dropped 1 base, with 10 bases sitting between them. The CDR3 loop reads CASSGNQGNTEAFF. CDR3 in DNA: TGTGCCAGCAGTGGAAACCAGGGGAACACTGAAGCTTTCTTT.

This clonotype was seen many times. V usage is TRBV28 and J usage is TRBJ2-5; 8 nucleotides agree with TRBD1. J gave up 5 bases and V 7 bases, and 9 bases lay outside the gene matches. CDR1 MDHEN and CDR2 SYDVKM come from the germline V gene. This CDR3 is 14 amino acids long. The CDR3 spells CASTTTGEIETQYF. For the CDR3, the DNA is TGTGCCAGCACAACGACAGGGGAGATCGAGACCCAGTACTTC.

The table lists this clonotype with many counts. The chain uses TRBV7-9 and TRBJ2-7; TRBD2 is a possible D gene (6 bases). This CDR3 is built from 14 residues. Germline CDR1 and CDR2: SEHNR and FQNEAQ (reference sequence). V lost 3 bases to trimming and J lost 6 bases, with 15 bases between them. For the CDR3, the DNA is TGTGCCAGCAGCTTGAGGAGTGGAGGGATCGAGCAGTACTTC. Its translation: CASSLRSGGIEQYF.

This clonotype was recorded many times. The chain has TRBV29-1 and TRBJ2-5; the D gene is possibly TRBD2 (8 bases). From germline, CDR1 is SQVTM and CDR2 ANQGSEA. V lost 7 bases and J lost 4, with 19 bases in between. The CDR3 length is 14 residues. CDR3 in DNA: TGCAGCGCCCGCGGGGGGAGGGGGCGAGAGACCCAGTACTTC. Protein product: CSARGGRGRETQYF.

As for this clonotype: The likely explanation is a read error, given a far larger clone one base away. J is TRBJ1-2 and V is TRBV11-1; TRBD1 is a possible D gene (6 bases). Germline assignment: CDR1 SGHAT and CDR2 FQDESV (reference sequence). V was cut by 8 bases and J by 7 bases, with 17 bases left in between. This CDR3 has 13 residues. The chain's CDR3 is CASRAGAFCGYTF. In DNA form, the CDR3 reads TGTGCCAGCCGTGCGGGGGCCTTCTGTGGCTACACCTTC.

This clonotype turned up a few times. The chain carries TRBV29-1 and TRBJ2-1, with 10 positions matching TRBD2. Per the germline V gene, CDR1 is SQVTM and CDR2 is ANQGSEA. CDR3 length: 15 residues. V gave up 7 bases and J gave up 3 bases; unmatched junction bases: 9. CDR3: CSALIAGGGYNEQFF. Written as DNA, the CDR3 is TGCAGCGCTCTAATAGCGGGAGGAGGCTACAATGAGCAGTTCTTC.

Ten or more counts support this clonotype. CDR3 residues: CAWSPGSTDTQYF. In nucleotides, the CDR3 is TGTGCCTGGAGTCCGGGGAGCACAGATACGCAGTATTTT. J is TRBJ2-3 and V is TRBV30; possible D gene TRBD2, 5 bases. Germline V CDR1 and CDR2: GTSNPN, SVGIG (reference sequence). V was clipped by 2 bases and J by 0 bases, with 6 bases between them. The CDR3 totals 13 residues. Based on the CDR3 plus reference TRBV30 and TRBJ2-3, the full variable domain is SQTIHQWPATLVQPVGSPLSLECTVEGTSNPNLYWYRQAAGRGLQLLFYSVGIGQISSEVPQNLSASRPQDRQFILSSKKLLLSDSGFYLCAWSPGSTDTQYFGPGTRLTVL.

Concerning this clonotype itself: Given a much more abundant clone one base away, this may be a read error. The chain carries TRBV4-1 and TRBJ2-1; 8 bases map to TRBD2. Germline CDR1 MGHRA, CDR2 YSYEKL. This CDR3 is 17 amino acids long. V trimming: 8 bases; J trimming: 0 bases; junction bases outside the gene matches: 12. The CDR3 sequence: CASAPELAVFSYNEQFF. CDR3 nucleotide sequence: TGCGCCAGCGCCCCGGAACTAGCGGTGTTCTCCTACAATGAGCAGTTCTTC.

As concerns this clonotype: A far larger clone is one nucleotide away, so this likely arose from a read error. The chain links TRBV6-1 to TRBJ2-1, with TRBD2 identical over 7 bases. Germline V gene data show CDR1 as MNHNS and CDR2 as SASEGT. J was trimmed by 7 bases and V by 8 bases; bases with no gene match: 17. This CDR3 is 16 amino acids long. The CDR3 DNA reads as TGTGCCAGCGGTCTCTATGATGGACTAGGGTTAAATGAGCAGTTCTTC. It codes for CASGLYDGLGLNEQFF.

This clonotype showed up many times. The chain couples TRBV7-3 to TRBJ2-3, with 7 bases fitting TRBD2. The V segment lost 5 bases and the J segment 2 bases; nucleotides outside the gene matches: 7. The germline gives CDR1 SGHTA, CDR2 FQGTGA. The CDR3 spans 15 residues. For the CDR3, the DNA is TGTGCCAGCAGCCCGGGGGGAGGCCCCACAGATACGCAGTATTTT. Amino acids: CASSPGGGPTDTQYF. The entire variable domain, with the rest obtained from reference TRBV7-3 and TRBJ2-3, is as follows: GAGVSQTPSNKVTEKGKYVELRCDPISGHTALYWYRQSLGQGPEFLIYFQGTGAADDSGLPNDRFFAVRPEGSVSTLKIQRTERGDSAVYLCASSPGGGPTDTQYFGPGTRLTVL.

This clonotype showed up many times. This sequence joins TRBV24-1 and TRBJ2-5; 9 bases align to TRBD1. Per germline, CDR1 KGHDR and CDR2 SFDVKD. This CDR3 comprises 16 residues. V lost 4 bases to trimming and J lost 3 bases; unmatched junction nucleotides: 8. The CDR3 reads CATSDFTGTGKETQYF. DNA of the CDR3: TGTGCCACCAGTGACTTTACCGGGACAGGGAAAGAGACCCAGTACTTC.

The genes are TRBV5-1 and TRBJ1-2; TRBD1 might be the D (6 bases). The length of the CDR3 is 20 residues. V lost 0 bases and J lost 2, with 26 bases in between. Germline CDR1 SGHRS, CDR2 YFSETQ. CDR3 protein: CASSLVPLNSRTVLNYGYTF. DNA of the CDR3: TGCGCCAGCAGCTTGGTTCCTCTTAATTCTCGGACAGTCCTGAACTATGGCTACACCTTC.